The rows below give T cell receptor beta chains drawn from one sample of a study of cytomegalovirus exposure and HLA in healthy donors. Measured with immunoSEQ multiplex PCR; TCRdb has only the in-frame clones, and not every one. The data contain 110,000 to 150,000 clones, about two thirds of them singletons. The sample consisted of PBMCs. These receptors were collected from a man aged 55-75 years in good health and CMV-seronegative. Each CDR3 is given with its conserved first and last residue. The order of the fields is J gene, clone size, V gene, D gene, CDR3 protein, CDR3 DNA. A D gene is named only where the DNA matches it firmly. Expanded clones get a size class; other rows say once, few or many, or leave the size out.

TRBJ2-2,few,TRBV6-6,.,CASSYSGTSNTGELFF,TGTGCCAGCAGTTACTCCGGGACATCTAACACCGGGGAGCTGTTTTTT
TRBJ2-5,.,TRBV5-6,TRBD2,CASSLEASGGKTQYF,TGTGCCAGCAGCTTGGAGGCTAGCGGAGGGAAGACCCAGTACTTC
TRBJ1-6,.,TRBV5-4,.,CASSLDRSSSYNSPLHF,TGTGCCAGCAGCTTGGATAGATCGAGCTCCTATAATTCACCCCTCCACTTT
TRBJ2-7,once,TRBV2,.,CASSDLLYYEQYF,TGTGCCAGCAGTGATCTTTTGTACTACGAGCAGTACTTC
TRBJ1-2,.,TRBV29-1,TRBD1,CSVASSGTGKGYGYTF,TGCAGCGTCGCAAGCTCCGGGACAGGGAAGGGTTATGGCTACACCTTC
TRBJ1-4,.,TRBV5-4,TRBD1,CASSGQGNEKLFF,TGTGCCAGCAGCGGACAGGGTAATGAAAAACTGTTTTTT
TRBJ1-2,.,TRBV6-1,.,CASRQGLNYGYTF,TGTGCCAGCAGACAGGGTCTTAACTATGGCTACACCTTC
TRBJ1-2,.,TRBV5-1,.,CASSRTDNYGYTF,TGCGCCAGCAGCCGGACAGACAACTATGGCTACACCTTC
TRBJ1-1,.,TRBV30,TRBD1,CALDRLNTEAFF,TGTGCCTTGGACAGGTTGAACACTGAAGCTTTCTTT
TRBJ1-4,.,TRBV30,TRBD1,CAWSKTGTNEKLFF,TGTGCCTGGAGCAAGACAGGGACTAATGAAAAACTGTTTTTT
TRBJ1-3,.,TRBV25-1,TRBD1,CASSPDRGSGNTIYF,TGTGCCAGCAGTCCGGACAGGGGCTCTGGAAACACCATATATTTT
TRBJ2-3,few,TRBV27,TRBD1,CASSSSRTGLWADTQYF,TGTGCCAGCAGTTCCTCCCGGACAGGGCTTTGGGCAGATACGCAGTATTTT
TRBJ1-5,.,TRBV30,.,CAWSIGGSNQPQHF,TGTGCCTGGAGTATCGGGGGGAGCAATCAGCCCCAGCATTTT
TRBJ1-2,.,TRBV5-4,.,CASSLAGGNGGYTF,TGTGCCAGCAGCTTGGCCGGGGGGAACGGTGGCTACACCTTC
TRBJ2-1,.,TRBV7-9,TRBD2,CASSFAGVSHNEQFF,TGTGCCAGCAGCTTTGCGGGAGTATCACACAATGAGCAGTTCTTC